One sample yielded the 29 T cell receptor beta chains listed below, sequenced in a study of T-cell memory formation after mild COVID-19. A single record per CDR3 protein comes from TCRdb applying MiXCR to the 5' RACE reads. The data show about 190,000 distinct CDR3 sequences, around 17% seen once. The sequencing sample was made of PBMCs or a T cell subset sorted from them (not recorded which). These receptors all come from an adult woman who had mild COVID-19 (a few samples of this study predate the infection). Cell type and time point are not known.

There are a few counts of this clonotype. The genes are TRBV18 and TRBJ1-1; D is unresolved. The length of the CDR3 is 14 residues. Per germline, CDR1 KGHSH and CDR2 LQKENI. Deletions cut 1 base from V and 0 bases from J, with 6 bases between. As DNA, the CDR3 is TGTGCCAGCTCACCACAGAGCATGAACACTGAAGCTTTCTTT. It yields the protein CASSPQSMNTEAFF.

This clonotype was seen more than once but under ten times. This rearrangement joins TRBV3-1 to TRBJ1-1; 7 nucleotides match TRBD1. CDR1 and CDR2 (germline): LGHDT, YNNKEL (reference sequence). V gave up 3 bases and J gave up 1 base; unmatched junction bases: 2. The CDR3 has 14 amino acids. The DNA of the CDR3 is TGTGCCAGCAGCCACCGGACAGGGAACACTGAAGCTTTCTTT. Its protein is CASSHRTGNTEAFF.

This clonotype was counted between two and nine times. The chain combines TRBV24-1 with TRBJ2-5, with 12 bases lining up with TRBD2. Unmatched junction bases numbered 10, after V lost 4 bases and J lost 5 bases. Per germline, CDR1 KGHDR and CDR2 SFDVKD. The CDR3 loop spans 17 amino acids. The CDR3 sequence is CATSDSGLAGSAETQYF. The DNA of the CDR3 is TGTGCCACCAGTGACTCGGGACTAGCGGGTAGCGCGGAGACCCAGTACTTC.

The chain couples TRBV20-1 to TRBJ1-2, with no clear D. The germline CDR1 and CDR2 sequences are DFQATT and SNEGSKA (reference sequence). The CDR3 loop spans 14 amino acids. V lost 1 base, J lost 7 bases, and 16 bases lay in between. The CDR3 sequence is CSARVEGNVGGYTF. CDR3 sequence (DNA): TGCAGTGCTAGAGTTGAAGGTAACGTCGGTGGCTACACCTTC.

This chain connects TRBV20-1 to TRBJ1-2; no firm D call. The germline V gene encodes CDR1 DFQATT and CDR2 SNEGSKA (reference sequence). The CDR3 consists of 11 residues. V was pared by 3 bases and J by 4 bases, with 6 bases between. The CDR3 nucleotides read TGCAGTGCTAGGGGGTCCTATGGCTACACCTTC. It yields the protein CSARGSYGYTF.

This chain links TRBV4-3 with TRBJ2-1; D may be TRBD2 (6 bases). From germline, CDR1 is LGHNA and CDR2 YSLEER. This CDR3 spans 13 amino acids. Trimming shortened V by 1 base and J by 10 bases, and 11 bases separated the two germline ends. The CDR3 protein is CASSQGGGEEQFF. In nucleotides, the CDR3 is TGCGCCAGCAGCCAAGGAGGAGGGGAAGAGCAGTTCTTC.

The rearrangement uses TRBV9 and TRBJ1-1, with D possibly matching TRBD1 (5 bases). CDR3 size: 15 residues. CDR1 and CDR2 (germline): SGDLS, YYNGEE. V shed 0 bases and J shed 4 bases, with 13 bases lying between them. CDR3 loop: CASSVDAGSITEAFF. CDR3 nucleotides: TGTGCCAGCAGCGTAGATGCAGGGAGTATCACTGAAGCTTTCTTT.

The CDR3 spells CASRPGTGLYEQYF. The CDR3 nucleotides are TGTGCCAGCAGGCCCGGGACAGGGTTGTACGAGCAGTACTTC. The gene calls are TRBV5-5 and TRBJ2-7; TRBD1 agrees at 9 bases. This CDR3 contains 14 residues. After removal of 5 bases from V and 4 bases from J, the junction contained 7 bases not matched to a gene. CDR1 is SGHKS, CDR2 YYEKEE, per germline (reference sequence). Complete variable domain (other parts from reference TRBV5-5 and TRBJ2-7): DAGVTQSPTHLIKTRGQQVTLRCSPISGHKSVSWYQQVLGQGPQFIFQYYEKEERGRGNFPDRFSARQFPNYSSELNVNALLLGDSALYLCASRPGTGLYEQYFGPGTRLTVT.

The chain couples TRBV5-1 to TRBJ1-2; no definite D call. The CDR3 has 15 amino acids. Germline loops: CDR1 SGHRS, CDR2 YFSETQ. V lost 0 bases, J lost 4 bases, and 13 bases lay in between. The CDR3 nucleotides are TGCGCCAGCAGCTTGGGCCCCCGATCCTCCTATGGCTACACCTTC. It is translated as CASSLGPRSSYGYTF.

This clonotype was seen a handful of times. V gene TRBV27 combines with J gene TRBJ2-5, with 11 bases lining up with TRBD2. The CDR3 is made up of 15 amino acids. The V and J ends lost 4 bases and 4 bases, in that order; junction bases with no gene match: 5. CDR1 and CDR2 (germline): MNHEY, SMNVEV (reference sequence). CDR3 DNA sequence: TGTGCCAGCAGTTATAAAACTAGCGGGAGAGAGACCCAGTACTTC. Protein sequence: CASSYKTSGRETQYF.

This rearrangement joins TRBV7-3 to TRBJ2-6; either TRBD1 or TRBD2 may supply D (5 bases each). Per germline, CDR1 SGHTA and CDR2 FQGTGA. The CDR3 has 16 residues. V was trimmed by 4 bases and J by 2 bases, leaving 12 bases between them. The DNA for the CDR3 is TGTGCCAGCAGCTCCGGTGGGACGGCTGGGGCCAACGTCCTGACTTTC. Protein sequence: CASSSGGTAGANVLTF.

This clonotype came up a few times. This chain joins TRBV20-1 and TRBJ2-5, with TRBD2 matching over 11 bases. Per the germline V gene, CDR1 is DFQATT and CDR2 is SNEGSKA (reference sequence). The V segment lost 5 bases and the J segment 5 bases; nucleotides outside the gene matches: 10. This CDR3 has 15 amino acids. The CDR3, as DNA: TGCAGTGCTCCCTGGAGTAGCGGGGGGGTTGAGACCCAGTACTTC. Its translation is CSAPWSSGGVETQYF.

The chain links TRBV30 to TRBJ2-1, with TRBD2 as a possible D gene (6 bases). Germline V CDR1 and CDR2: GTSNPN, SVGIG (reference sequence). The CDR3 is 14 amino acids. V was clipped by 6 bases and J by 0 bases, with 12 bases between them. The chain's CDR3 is CACREPVSYNEQFF. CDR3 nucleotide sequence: TGTGCCTGCCGGGAGCCTGTCTCCTACAATGAGCAGTTCTTC.

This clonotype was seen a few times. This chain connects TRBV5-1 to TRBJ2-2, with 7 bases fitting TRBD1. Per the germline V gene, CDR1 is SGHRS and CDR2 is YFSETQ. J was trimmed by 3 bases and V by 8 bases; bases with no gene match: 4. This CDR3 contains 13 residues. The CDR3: CASRTGDTGELFF. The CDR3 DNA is TGCGCCAGTAGGACAGGCGACACCGGGGAGCTGTTTTTT.

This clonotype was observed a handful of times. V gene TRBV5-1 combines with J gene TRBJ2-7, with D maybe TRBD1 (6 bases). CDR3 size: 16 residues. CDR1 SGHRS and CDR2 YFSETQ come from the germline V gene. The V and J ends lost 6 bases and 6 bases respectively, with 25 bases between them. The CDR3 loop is CASTLGTRDRLREQYF. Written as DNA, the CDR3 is TGCGCCAGCACCCTAGGGACACGAGACCGATTACGCGAGCAGTACTTC. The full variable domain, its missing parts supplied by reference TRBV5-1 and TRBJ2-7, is KAGVTQTPRYLIKTRGQQVTLSCSPISGHRSVSWYQQTPGQGLQFLFEYFSETQRNKGNFPGRFSGRQFSNSRSEMNVSTLELGDSALYLCASTLGTRDRLREQYFGPGTRLTVT.

As DNA, the CDR3 is TGTGCCAGCAGCTTAGCACACTTCAATGAGCAGTTCTTC. As protein: CASSLAHFNEQFF. The chain couples TRBV7-9 to TRBJ2-1, with no clear D. The CDR3 is made up of 13 amino acids. Deletions cut 0 bases from V and 6 bases from J, with 6 bases between. Germline CDR1 reads SEHNR; CDR2 reads FQNEAQ (reference sequence).

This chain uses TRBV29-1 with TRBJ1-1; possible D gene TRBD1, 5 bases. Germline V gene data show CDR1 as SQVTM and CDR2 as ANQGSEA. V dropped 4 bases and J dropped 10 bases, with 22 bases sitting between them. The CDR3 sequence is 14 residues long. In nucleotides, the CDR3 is TGCAGCGTTGGGGGGGGAGGGGTCCCCGCCGGAGCTTTCTTT. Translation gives CSVGGGGVPAGAFF.

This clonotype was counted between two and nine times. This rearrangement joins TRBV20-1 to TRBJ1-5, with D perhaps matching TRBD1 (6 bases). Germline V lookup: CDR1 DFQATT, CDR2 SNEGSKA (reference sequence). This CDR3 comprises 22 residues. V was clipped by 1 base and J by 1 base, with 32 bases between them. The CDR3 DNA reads TGCAGTGCTAGAGCCTCAAAAACCCGCATTGGCCAGGGCGGGGGCAGCAATCAGCCCCAGCATTTT. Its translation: CSARASKTRIGQGGGSNQPQHF.

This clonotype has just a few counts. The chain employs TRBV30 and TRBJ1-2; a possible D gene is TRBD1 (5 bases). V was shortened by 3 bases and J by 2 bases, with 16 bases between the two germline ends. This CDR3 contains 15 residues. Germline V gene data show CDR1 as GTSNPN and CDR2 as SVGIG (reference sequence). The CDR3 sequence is CAWRQTRGFNYGYTF. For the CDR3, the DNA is TGTGCCTGGAGGCAAACCCGGGGCTTCAACTATGGCTACACCTTC.

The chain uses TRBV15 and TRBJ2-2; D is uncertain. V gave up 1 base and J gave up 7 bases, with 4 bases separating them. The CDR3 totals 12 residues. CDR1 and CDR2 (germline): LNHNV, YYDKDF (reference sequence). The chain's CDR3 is CATSRAIGELFF. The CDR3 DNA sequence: TGTGCCACCAGCAGAGCTATCGGGGAGCTGTTTTTT.

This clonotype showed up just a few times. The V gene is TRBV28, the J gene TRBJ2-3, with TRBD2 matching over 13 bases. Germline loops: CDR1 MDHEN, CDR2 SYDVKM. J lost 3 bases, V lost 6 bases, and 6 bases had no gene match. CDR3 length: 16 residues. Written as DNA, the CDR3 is TGTGCCAGCAGACCCTTGGGACTAGCGGGAACAGATACGCAGTATTTT. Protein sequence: CASRPLGLAGTDTQYF.

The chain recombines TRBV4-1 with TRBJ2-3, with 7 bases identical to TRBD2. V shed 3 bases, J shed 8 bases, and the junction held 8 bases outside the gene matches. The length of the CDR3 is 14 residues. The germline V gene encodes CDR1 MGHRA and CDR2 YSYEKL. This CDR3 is CASSQVAGPGTQYF. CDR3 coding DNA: TGCGCCAGCAGCCAGGTAGCGGGTCCTGGTACGCAGTATTTT.

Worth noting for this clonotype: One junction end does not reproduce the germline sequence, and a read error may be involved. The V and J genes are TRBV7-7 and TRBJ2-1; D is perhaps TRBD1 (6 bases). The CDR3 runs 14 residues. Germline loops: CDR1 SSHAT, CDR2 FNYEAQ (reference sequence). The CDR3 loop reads CASSLATGQGEQFF. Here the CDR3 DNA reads TGTGCTAGCAGCTTAGCCACAGGGCAGGGTGAGCAGTTCTTC.

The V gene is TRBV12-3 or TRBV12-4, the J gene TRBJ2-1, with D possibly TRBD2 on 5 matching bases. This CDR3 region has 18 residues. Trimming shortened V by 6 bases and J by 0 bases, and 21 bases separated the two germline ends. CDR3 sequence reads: CASRTVGRKRSSYNEQFF. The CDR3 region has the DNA TGTGCCAGCAGAACGGTTGGGAGAAAGCGAAGCTCCTACAATGAGCAGTTCTTC.

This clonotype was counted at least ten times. The CDR3: CASSSLTANTF. The CDR3 DNA reads as TGTGCCAGCAGCTCGCTGACAGCGAACACCTTC. This sequence joins TRBV7-9 and TRBJ1-2; D possibly corresponds to TRBD1 (5 bases). This CDR3 spans 11 amino acids. The germline CDR1 and CDR2 sequences are SEHNR and FQNEAQ (reference sequence). Trimming stripped 4 bases from V and 12 bases from J, with 12 bases between.

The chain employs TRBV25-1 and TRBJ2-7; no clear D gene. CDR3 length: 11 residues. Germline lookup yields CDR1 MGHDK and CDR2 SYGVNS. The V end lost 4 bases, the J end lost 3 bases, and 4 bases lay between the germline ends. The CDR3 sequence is CASSVDYEQYF. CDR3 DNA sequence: TGTGCCAGCAGTGTAGACTACGAGCAGTACTTC.

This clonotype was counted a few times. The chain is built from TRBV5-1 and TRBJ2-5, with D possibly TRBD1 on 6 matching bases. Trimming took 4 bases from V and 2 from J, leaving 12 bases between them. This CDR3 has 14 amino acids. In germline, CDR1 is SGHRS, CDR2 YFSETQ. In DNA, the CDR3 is TGCGCCAGCAGCGAACCGACAGGTCAAGAGACCCAGTACTTC. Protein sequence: CASSEPTGQETQYF. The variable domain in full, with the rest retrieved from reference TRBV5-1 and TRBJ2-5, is KAGVTQTPRYLIKTRGQQVTLSCSPISGHRSVSWYQQTPGQGLQFLFEYFSETQRNKGNFPGRFSGRQFSNSRSEMNVSTLELGDSALYLCASSEPTGQETQYFGPGTRLLVL.

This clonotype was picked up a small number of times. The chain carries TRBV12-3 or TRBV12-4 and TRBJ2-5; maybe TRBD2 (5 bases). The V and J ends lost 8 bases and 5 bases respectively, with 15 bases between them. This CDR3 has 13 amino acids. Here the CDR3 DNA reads TGTGCCAGCGGCCGGGCCTCGGGGGAGACCCAGTACTTC. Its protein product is CASGRASGETQYF.

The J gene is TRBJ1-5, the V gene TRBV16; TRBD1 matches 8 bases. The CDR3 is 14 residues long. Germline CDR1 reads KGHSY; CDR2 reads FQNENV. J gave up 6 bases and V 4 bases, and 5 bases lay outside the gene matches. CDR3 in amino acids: CASSRSRGPQPQHF. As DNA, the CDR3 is TGTGCCAGCAGCCGATCCAGGGGGCCTCAGCCCCAGCATTTT.